The source of this TCR beta chain is a study of cytomegalovirus exposure and HLA in healthy donors. Points from the study as a whole: In a later analysis, the majority of CMV-associated beta chains seemingly showed HLA restriction. The study put some 150 TCR beta chains on its list as cytomegalovirus-associated.

Both 60 Vbeta primers and 13 Jbeta primers went into the PCR. Generated by immunoSEQ multiplex PCR, the TCRdb table keeps only in-frame clones and is missing some. The repertoire holds 150,000 to 200,000 clones, with 82% as singletons. There are 16 residues in the CDR3. In germline, CDR1 is MGHDK, CDR2 SYGVNS. V was cut by 1 base and J by 0 bases, with 7 bases left in between. Of note for this clone: The antigen remains unidentified.

The chain employs TRBV25-1 and TRBJ1-6; D not certain. This clonotype was sampled from a woman aged 18-29 years in good health and CMV-seronegative. Sequencing input: PBMCs. CDR3 sequence (DNA): TGTGCCAGCAGTGAATCTGGTAGCTCCTATAATTCACCCCTCCACTTT. It encodes CASSESGSSYNSPLHF.